These 17 T cell receptor beta chains were sequenced from one sample in a study of CD8 T cells in ankylosing spondylitis. TCRdb analysed the 5' RACE reads with MiXCR anew, one entry per CDR3 protein. The top ten clones hold under 0.9% of a sample with 400,000 or so distinct CDR3 sequences, roughly a quarter of them seen once. These receptors' antigens are unknown. General study points: Typical of ankylosing spondylitis blood, it appeared, was a TCR beta motif of eight highly homologous variants.

Sequencing was performed on blood, either unsorted or a sorted T cell fraction (not recorded which). These receptors were obtained from a male donor with ankylosing spondylitis.

This clonotype was detected once. This sequence joins TRBV5-5 and TRBJ2-7, with no clear D. CDR1 and CDR2 (germline): SGHKS, YYEKEE (reference sequence). The CDR3 loop spans 13 amino acids. Trimming took 7 bases from V and 1 from J, leaving 12 bases between them. The CDR3 sequence is CASSPHASYEQYV. The DNA of the CDR3 is TGTGCCAGCTCCCCGCACGCTTCCTACGAGCAGTACGTC.

The sample holds many counts of this clonotype. The chain has TRBV12-3 or TRBV12-4 and TRBJ2-1, with D perhaps assigned TRBD1 or TRBD2 (6 bases each). The CDR3 consists of 14 residues. Trimming cost V 3 bases and J 7 bases, with 13 bases left between them. The CDR3 sequence: CASSFGGGENEQFF. The CDR3 bases are TGTGCCAGCAGTTTCGGGGGCGGGGAGAATGAGCAGTTCTTC.

This clonotype has only a few counts. V usage is TRBV7-8 and J usage is TRBJ2-1; no definite D call. The V end lost 2 bases, the J end lost 8 bases, and 7 bases lay between the germline ends. This CDR3 has 12 residues. Per germline, CDR1 SGHVS and CDR2 FQNEAQ. In DNA form, the CDR3 reads TGTGCCAGCAGCTTAAACTGGGATGAGCAGTTCTTC. Translation: CASSLNWDEQFF.

The chain combines TRBV12-3 or TRBV12-4 with TRBJ2-7; D is possibly TRBD1 or TRBD2 (5 bases each). The CDR3 is 14 residues long. The V end was cut by 3 bases, the J end by 6 bases, with 15 bases between. The CDR3 spells CASSFSQGAGEQYF. The CDR3 DNA is TGTGCCAGCAGTTTTAGCCAGGGAGCCGGCGAGCAGTACTTC.

The gene calls are TRBV6-5 and TRBJ2-1; TRBD1 agrees at 7 bases. The trim removed 0 bases at V and 6 bases at J, leaving 5 bases unmatched. CDR1 is MNHEY and CDR2 is SVGAGI in the germline V gene. The CDR3 consists of 15 residues. Here the CDR3 reads CASSYSVTGSNEQFF. DNA for the CDR3: TGTGCCAGCAGTTACTCGGTGACAGGGTCCAATGAGCAGTTCTTC.

The chain couples TRBV20-1 to TRBJ2-5; 9 bases align to TRBD2. Germline CDR1 reads DFQATT; CDR2 reads SNEGSKA (reference sequence). Trimming at V came to 8 bases and at J to 5 bases, leaving 12 bases not matched to a gene. The CDR3 consists of 14 residues. The DNA of the CDR3 is TGCAGTTCCTCCGCGGGAGGGCCGTGGGAGACCCAGTACTTC. It encodes CSSSAGGPWETQYF.

This clonotype was seen only a few times. CDR3 bases: TGCAGTGCTAAGGACAGGGTTGAGACCCAGTACTTC. Translated, it gives CSAKDRVETQYF. The chain combines TRBV20-1 with TRBJ2-5; 8 nucleotides align to TRBD1. Losses at the gene ends were 4 bases for V and 5 bases for J; bases not matched to a gene: 3. Germline V gives CDR1 DFQATT, CDR2 SNEGSKA (reference sequence). There are 12 residues in the CDR3.

CDR3 protein: CASSWGDTGPNTEAFF. The CDR3 DNA reads as TGCGCCAGCAGCTGGGGGGACACAGGGCCGAACACTGAAGCTTTCTTT. The V and J genes are TRBV5-1 and TRBJ1-1; a possible D gene is TRBD1 (6 bases). This CDR3 has 16 residues. V was pared by 3 bases and J by 1 base, with 16 bases between. The germline V gene has CDR1 SGHRS and CDR2 YFSETQ.

The chain couples TRBV6-6 to TRBJ1-1, with D unclear. The CDR3 runs to 12 residues. The V end was cut by 0 bases, the J end by 5 bases, with 4 bases between. Germline values: CDR1 MNHNY, CDR2 SVGAGI (reference sequence). The CDR3 DNA follows: TGTGCCAGCAGTTACTCCAGTACTGAAGCTTTCTTT. Translating gives CASSYSSTEAFF.

The chain uses TRBV5-1 and TRBJ2-7; a weak D match, TRBD1 (6 bases). CDR1 SGHRS and CDR2 YFSETQ come from the germline V gene. Trimming took 2 bases from V and 1 from J, leaving 7 bases between them. This CDR3 comprises 13 residues. CDR3: CASSFDRSYEQYF. In DNA form, the CDR3 reads TGCGCCAGCAGCTTCGACAGGTCCTACGAGCAGTACTTC.

The chain has TRBV7-7 and TRBJ2-1; D unclear. The CDR3 is made up of 13 amino acids. CDR1 and CDR2 (germline): SSHAT, FNYEAQ (reference sequence). V was trimmed by 4 bases and J by 10 bases, leaving 14 bases between them. DNA for the CDR3: TGTGCCAGCAGCTCGGAAGGGCCCACAGAGCAGTTCTTC. This gives the protein CASSSEGPTEQFF.

This chain uses TRBV4-1 with TRBJ2-2, with D perhaps TRBD1 (5 bases). In germline, CDR1 is MGHRA, CDR2 YSYEKL. V shed 0 bases and J shed 6 bases, with 14 bases lying between them. The CDR3 is 16 amino acids. The CDR3 DNA reads as TGCGCCAGCAGCCAAGATCGCGACTCCAGGGCCGGGGAGCTGTTTTTT. It is translated as CASSQDRDSRAGELFF.

This clonotype was counted a few times. This rearrangement joins TRBV20-1 to TRBJ2-7; 8 nucleotides line up with TRBD2. The germline gives CDR1 DFQATT, CDR2 SNEGSKA (reference sequence). The CDR3 extends over 14 amino acids. Trimming removed 5 bases from V and 2 bases from J; junction bases left unmatched: 8. CDR3 loop: CSAVRLAPTYEQYF. The CDR3 coding sequence is TGCAGTGCTGTCAGACTAGCGCCAACCTACGAGCAGTACTTC.

The chain combines TRBV30 with TRBJ2-2; no reliable D call. Deletions cut 2 bases from V and 7 bases from J, with 5 bases between. The length of the CDR3 is 11 residues. CDR1 GTSNPN and CDR2 SVGIG come from the germline V gene (reference sequence). In DNA form, the CDR3 reads TGTGCCTGGAGTCCCCGCGGGGAGCTGTTTTTT. The encoded protein is CAWSPRGELFF.

The chain joins TRBV5-1 to TRBJ1-1; unclear D gene. Germline V CDR1 and CDR2: SGHRS, YFSETQ. The V end lost 3 bases, the J end lost 1 base, and 7 bases lay between the germline ends. The CDR3 is 13 amino acids. This chain's CDR3 is CASSWKPNTEAFF. In DNA form, the CDR3 reads TGCGCCAGCAGCTGGAAACCGAACACTGAAGCTTTCTTT.

This clonotype has just a few counts. The V gene is TRBV7-9, the J gene TRBJ1-6, with D possibly matching TRBD1 (5 bases). Trimming left V 6 bases short and J 7 bases short, with 16 bases between. This CDR3 has 15 residues. Germline V gene sequence: CDR1 SEHNR, CDR2 FQNEAQ (reference sequence). CDR3 loop: CASSPAGRRNSPLHF. DNA for the CDR3: TGTGCCAGCAGTCCCGCGGGGCGTCGGAATTCACCCCTCCACTTT.

At least ten counts were recorded for this clonotype. The V gene is TRBV24-1, the J gene TRBJ2-2; D ambiguous. Deletions cut 7 bases from V and 5 bases from J, with 16 bases between. Germline V gives CDR1 KGHDR, CDR2 SFDVKD. CDR3 length: 15 amino acids. Here the CDR3 reads CATSPGRELTGELFF. The CDR3 region has the DNA TGTGCCACCAGCCCGGGCCGCGAACTTACCGGGGAGCTGTTTTTT.